One and the same sample provided the 25 T cell receptor beta chains below, sequenced in a study of blood T cell repertoires in COVID-19 (dated by TCRdb to about 2020). Receptor amplification or capture employed the immunoSEQ multiplex PCR assay. Here the immuneACCESS table is served through TCRdb, limited to in-frame sequences with V and J called. Missing clones are a known gap in these copies; in checked studies unresolved V genes cover under half, and the rest lacks a known reason. This sample holds some 220,000 clones; approximately 87% were observed only once. The top ten clonotypes cover 3% to 3.5% of the sample. The sample comprised PBMCs or T cells enriched from blood (not recorded which). The receptors stem from a woman between 50 and 59 years old in a cohort exposed to, infected with or recovered from COVID-19 (not recorded which).

The chain carries TRBV7-9 and TRBJ1-1; tentatively, D is TRBD1 (5 bases). This CDR3 is 11 amino acids long. The V gene lost 8 bases and the J gene lost 5 bases, with 9 bases spanning the gap. Germline CDR1 and CDR2: SEHNR and FQNEAQ (reference sequence). CDR3 loop: CASPGLTEAFF. CDR3 bases: TGTGCCAGCCCAGGGTTGACTGAAGCTTTCTTT.

The chain carries TRBV7-3 and TRBJ2-7; TRBD2 is a possible D gene (6 bases). Trimming removed 6 bases at V and 3 bases at J, with 15 bases between. This CDR3 has 14 residues. CDR1 and CDR2 from the germline V gene are SGHTA and FQGTGA. The CDR3 region is CASSHDGSSYEQYF. CDR3 sequence (DNA): TGTGCCAGCAGTCATGACGGGAGTAGCTACGAGCAGTACTTC.

The chain combines TRBV29-1 with TRBJ2-7; TRBD1 matches 10 bases. Germline CDR1 is SQVTM and CDR2 is ANQGSEA. The CDR3 contains 13 residues. V gave up 5 bases and J gave up 5 bases; unmatched junction bases: 6. The CDR3 coding sequence is TGCAGCGTTATCGGGACAGGGGTCGACGAGCAGTACTTC. Protein: CSVIGTGVDEQYF.

This clone came up once. The chain uses TRBV5-6 and TRBJ2-1, with 11 bases fitting TRBD2. CDR1 and CDR2 (germline): SGHDT, YYEEEE. Trimming at V came to 4 bases and at J to 3 bases, leaving 6 bases not matched to a gene. The CDR3 consists of 16 residues. The CDR3 here is CASSPRLAGLYNEQFF. The CDR3 coding sequence is TGTGCCAGCAGCCCCAGACTAGCGGGGCTCTACAATGAGCAGTTCTTC.

This clone was observed a single time. This chain connects TRBV7-3 to TRBJ2-1; D unclear. V lost 2 bases to trimming and J lost 5 bases, with 7 bases between them. Germline V gene sequence: CDR1 SGHTA, CDR2 FQGTGA. The length of the CDR3 is 13 residues. CDR3 region: CASSLLPHNEQFF. In nucleotides, the CDR3 is TGTGCCAGCAGCTTACTCCCCCACAATGAGCAGTTCTTC.

The genes are TRBV30 and TRBJ1-6; D gene ambiguous. The CDR3 sequence is 14 residues long. Germline V gene lookup returns CDR1 GTSNPN and CDR2 SVGIG (reference sequence). V was shortened by 1 base and J by 6 bases, with 10 bases between the two germline ends. CDR3 amino acids: CAWSALVGNSPLHF. DNA of the CDR3: TGTGCCTGGAGTGCTCTAGTCGGTAATTCACCCCTCCACTTT. Supplemented by reference TRBV30 and TRBJ1-6, the full variable domain reads SQTIHQWPATLVQPVGSPLSLECTVEGTSNPNLYWYRQAAGRGLQLLFYSVGIGQISSEVPQNLSASRPQDRQFILSSKKLLLSDSGFYLCAWSALVGNSPLHFGNGTRLTVT.

The chain links TRBV25-1 to TRBJ1-5; D might be TRBD1 (5 bases). Germline V gene lookup returns CDR1 MGHDK and CDR2 SYGVNS. The CDR3 runs 14 residues. The V end was cut by 3 bases, the J end by 7 bases, with 13 bases between. The CDR3 loop is CASSDSRAGQPQHF. The CDR3 nucleotides are TGTGCCAGCAGTGACTCCAGGGCCGGGCAGCCCCAGCATTTT.

The chain couples TRBV27 to TRBJ2-3; maybe TRBD2 (6 bases). Trimming pared 7 bases from V and 1 base from J, leaving 15 bases between. Germline V gene sequence: CDR1 MNHEY, CDR2 SMNVEV (reference sequence). The CDR3 is 15 amino acids. The CDR3 sequence: CASNSRLEGTDTQYF. For the CDR3, the DNA is TGTGCCAGCAATTCTCGACTAGAGGGCACAGATACGCAGTATTTT.

The chain joins TRBV4-3 to TRBJ2-7, with 9 nucleotides matching TRBD2. The germline CDR1 and CDR2 sequences are LGHNA and YSLEER. The length of the CDR3 is 15 residues. The J segment lost 6 bases and the V segment lost 0 bases, leaving 6 bases of the junction unmatched. The CDR3 DNA is TGCGCCAGCAGCCAAGAGGGGACTAGCTCCCGCGAGCAGTACTTC. Its translation: CASSQEGTSSREQYF.

CDR3 DNA: TGTGCCAGCAGCCAAGGGTCCAGCGGGCATCAAGAGACCCAGTACTTC. Its translation: CASSQGSSGHQETQYF. The rearrangement joins TRBV14 to TRBJ2-5; weak D call: TRBD2 (6 bases). Germline lookup yields CDR1 SGHDN and CDR2 FVKESK. V was trimmed by 1 base and J by 2 bases, leaving 14 bases between them. The CDR3 is made up of 16 amino acids.

V and J are TRBV2 and TRBJ1-3; no clear D. This CDR3 is built from 14 residues. CDR1 and CDR2 from the germline V gene are SNHLY and FYNNEI. The V end was cut by 3 bases, the J end by 0 bases, with 6 bases between. The CDR3 here is CASSDRSSGNTIYF. CDR3 nucleotide sequence: TGTGCCAGCAGTGATCGGTCCTCTGGAAACACCATATATTTT.

The chain carries TRBV4-1 and TRBJ2-1; 8 nucleotides match TRBD2. The CDR3 length is 15 residues. Per germline, CDR1 MGHRA and CDR2 YSYEKL. Trimming cost V 5 bases and J 8 bases; bases outside gene matches: 11. CDR3: CASSSQTGGEDEQFF. CDR3 in DNA: TGCGCCAGCAGCTCACAGACGGGGGGGGAGGATGAGCAGTTCTTC.

This clone was counted between two and nine times. The CDR3 DNA reads TGTGCCAGCAGCTTAGGTGGACAGGGACTTCTCAACTATGGCTACACCTTC. This translates into CASSLGGQGLLNYGYTF. The chain couples TRBV7-2 to TRBJ1-2; 8 bases fit TRBD1. The CDR3 consists of 17 residues. CDR1 and CDR2 from the germline V gene are SGHTA and FQGNSA. J lost 2 bases, V lost 1 base, and 9 bases had no gene match.

The V and J genes are TRBV18 and TRBJ2-2; 10 positions match TRBD2. The CDR3 is made up of 18 amino acids. After removal of 3 bases from V and 1 base from J, the junction contained 8 bases not matched to a gene. CDR1 and CDR2 from the germline V gene are KGHSH and LQKENI. The CDR3 is CASSPTQRGGLNTGELFF. CDR3 coding DNA: TGTGCCAGCTCACCCACGCAGCGGGGGGGCTTGAACACCGGGGAGCTGTTTTTT.

This chain uses TRBV12-5 with TRBJ2-2; the D gene is possibly TRBD1 (7 bases). V was trimmed by 5 bases and J by 1 base, leaving 8 bases between them. Germline assignment: CDR1 LGHNT and CDR2 FRNRAP. The CDR3 sequence is 14 residues long. CDR3 in DNA: TGTGCTAGTGGTCAGGGGGGGAACACCGGGGAGCTGTTTTTT. Translation: CASGQGGNTGELFF.

This rearrangement joins TRBV6-5 to TRBJ2-7; D perhaps matches TRBD2 (7 bases). V was trimmed by 10 bases and J by 3 bases, leaving 22 bases between them. The CDR3 sequence is 15 residues long. Germline lookup yields CDR1 MNHEY and CDR2 SVGAGI. The CDR3 region is CAIQWGLAAFYEQYF. CDR3 bases: TGTGCCATCCAATGGGGGCTAGCGGCATTCTACGAGCAGTACTTC.

The CDR3 DNA reads TGTGCCAGCAGCCTAGGGGACAGGGATGTTGAGCAGTTCTTC. It encodes CASSLGDRDVEQFF. The chain carries TRBV5-4 and TRBJ2-1; 9 positions agree with TRBD1. The germline CDR1 and CDR2 sequences are SGHNT and YYREEE (reference sequence). The CDR3 contains 14 residues. J gave up 9 bases and V 4 bases, and 8 bases lay outside the gene matches.

This chain links TRBV2 with TRBJ2-2; D gene ambiguous. The CDR3 runs to 12 residues. V was shortened by 4 bases and J by 4 bases, with 4 bases between the two germline ends. Per the germline V gene, CDR1 is SNHLY and CDR2 is FYNNEI. The chain's CDR3 is CASSALTGELFF. In DNA, the CDR3 is TGTGCCAGCAGTGCCCTCACCGGGGAGCTGTTTTTT.

This chain links TRBV11-2 with TRBJ2-7; 7 nucleotides match TRBD2. V was pared by 5 bases and J by 2 bases, with 18 bases of the junction left unmatched. Germline V lookup: CDR1 SGHAT, CDR2 FQNNGV. The CDR3 spans 18 residues. CDR3 coding DNA: TGTGCCAGCAGCCCTTACCTGGGCCGCCTAGCGGCCCCCTACGAGCAGTACTTC. Protein sequence: CASSPYLGRLAAPYEQYF.

In its sample, this clone was seen once. The chain is built from TRBV18 and TRBJ1-1; D is undetermined. The CDR3 extends over 15 amino acids. Trimming stripped 2 bases from V and 1 base from J, with 11 bases between. The germline CDR1 and CDR2 sequences are KGHSH and LQKENI. DNA for the CDR3: TGTGCCAGCTCACCATCCCCTACCCCGAACACTGAAGCTTTCTTT. Residues: CASSPSPTPNTEAFF.

This chain links TRBV5-4 with TRBJ1-2, with D perhaps matching TRBD1 (5 bases). Trimming took off 2 bases at V and 4 bases at J, with 12 bases between the two ends. CDR3 length: 14 amino acids. CDR1 and CDR2 from the germline V gene are SGHNT and YYREEE (reference sequence). The CDR3 is CASSLAGPRYGYTF. In DNA, the CDR3 is TGTGCCAGCAGCTTAGCAGGGCCTCGCTATGGCTACACCTTC.

V and J are TRBV2 and TRBJ1-1, with 7 positions matching TRBD1. CDR3 size: 12 residues. CDR1 and CDR2 from the germline V gene are SNHLY and FYNNEI. V was pared by 7 bases and J by 4 bases, with 3 bases of the junction left unmatched. For the CDR3, the DNA is TGTGCCAGCAATTACAGGGGCACTGAAGCTTTCTTT. The encoded protein is CASNYRGTEAFF.

The chain combines TRBV4-3 with TRBJ1-5; D might be TRBD1 (5 bases). V was shortened by 1 base and J by 5 bases, with 12 bases between the two germline ends. Germline CDR1 and CDR2: LGHNA and YSLEER. This CDR3 spans 15 amino acids. CDR3 protein: CASSQGRGWDQPQHF. Written as DNA, the CDR3 is TGCGCCAGCAGCCAAGGACGGGGGTGGGATCAGCCCCAGCATTTT.

This chain joins TRBV11-2 and TRBJ1-2; unclear D gene. This CDR3 has 15 amino acids. CDR1 and CDR2 (germline): SGHAT, FQNNGV. V was clipped by 5 bases and J by 0 bases, with 13 bases between them. The CDR3: CASSPAGYSNYGYTF. The CDR3 DNA is TGTGCCAGCAGCCCAGCGGGGTACTCTAACTATGGCTACACCTTC.

This chain links TRBV9 with TRBJ1-3, with D perhaps matching TRBD1 (6 bases). Trimming took 3 bases from V and 4 from J, leaving 8 bases between them. The germline V gene has CDR1 SGDLS and CDR2 YYNGEE. CDR3 length: 13 amino acids. The CDR3 nucleotides are TGTGCCAGCAGCGCGACAGGAGGAAACACCATATATTTT. Its protein is CASSATGGNTIYF.